Listed here are 31 T cell receptor beta chains from one sample, sequenced in a study of technical replicates of blood from a handful of donors. The assay was immunoSEQ multiplex PCR, and TCRdb's table has in-frame clones only and misses some. In the table there are roughly 14,000 clones, approximately 88% of which are singletons. Specimen: PBMCs. The origin of the receptors is a human donor in good health.

The chain is built from TRBV9 and TRBJ2-7; possible D gene TRBD2, 5 bases. The CDR3 totals 15 residues. Per germline, CDR1 SGDLS and CDR2 YYNGEE. Trimming removed 3 bases at V and 5 bases at J, with 18 bases between. CDR3 DNA sequence: TGTGCCAGCAGCGCCTCGGGCGGGCCAAGCGACGAGCAGTACTTC. Protein: CASSASGGPSDEQYF.

The rearrangement joins TRBV5-1 to TRBJ2-2; tentatively, D is TRBD1 (6 bases). The CDR3 length is 14 residues. Trimming pared 5 bases from V and 2 bases from J, leaving 10 bases between. Germline loops: CDR1 SGHRS, CDR2 YFSETQ. Here the CDR3 reads CASRETGNTGELFF. CDR3 bases: TGCGCCAGCAGGGAGACAGGCAACACCGGGGAGCTGTTTTTT.

J is TRBJ2-3 and V is TRBV6-6, with 7 bases that match TRBD2. The length of the CDR3 is 15 residues. With 10 bases clipped from V and 2 bases from J, the junction kept 12 bases outside the gene matches. CDR1 and CDR2 (germline): MNHNY, SVGAGI (reference sequence). The CDR3 reads CATLDWEGLTDTQYF. The CDR3 coding sequence is TGTGCCACCCTCGATTGGGAGGGCCTCACAGATACGCAGTATTTT.

The chain has TRBV6-5 and TRBJ1-1; D ambiguous. The germline V gene encodes CDR1 MNHEY and CDR2 SVGAGI. Trimming pared 0 bases from V and 3 bases from J, leaving 11 bases between. The CDR3 has 15 amino acids. The CDR3 DNA follows: TGTGCCAGCAGTTACTCGAGGCTGGAGGACACTGAAGCTTTCTTT. Translating gives CASSYSRLEDTEAFF.

This clone has only one observation. The V gene is TRBV28, the J gene TRBJ2-7; D not resolved. CDR3 size: 11 residues. Germline CDR1 reads MDHEN; CDR2 reads SYDVKM. V lost 7 bases and J 2 bases, leaving 6 bases between the germline ends. Written as DNA, the CDR3 is TGTGCCAGCACCCGTACCTACGAGCAGTACTTC. Translating gives CASTRTYEQYF.

The J gene is TRBJ2-7, the V gene TRBV28; a weak D match, TRBD1 (5 bases). Trimming took 5 bases from V and 0 from J, leaving 14 bases between them. This CDR3 contains 15 residues. CDR1 is MDHEN and CDR2 is SYDVKM in the germline V gene. The chain's CDR3 is CASSLTGDNSYEQYF. CDR3 nucleotide sequence: TGTGCCAGCAGTCTAACAGGAGATAACTCCTACGAGCAGTACTTC.

This clone was detected only once. V gene TRBV5-4 combines with J gene TRBJ2-1; TRBD1 is a possible D gene (6 bases). This CDR3 comprises 15 residues. V shed 3 bases and J shed 2 bases, with 12 bases lying between them. Germline CDR1 is SGHNT and CDR2 is YYREEE (reference sequence). The CDR3 DNA reads as TGTGCCAGCAGCTATTCAGGACAGACCTACAATGAGCAGTTCTTC. Its protein is CASSYSGQTYNEQFF.

J is TRBJ1-4 and V is TRBV28; 11 bases line up with TRBD1. The CDR3 length is 18 residues. Trimming at V came to 6 bases and at J to 7 bases, leaving 16 bases not matched to a gene. Germline-derived CDR1 and CDR2 are MDHEN and SYDVKM. CDR3 protein: CASSSSRDRGWSAEKLFF. Written as DNA, the CDR3 is TGTGCCAGCAGCTCATCCCGGGACAGGGGGTGGTCGGCTGAAAAACTGTTTTTT.

The chain couples TRBV12-5 to TRBJ1-3, with a tentative D call TRBD1 (5 bases). This CDR3 spans 15 amino acids. V dropped 7 bases and J dropped 3 bases, with 16 bases sitting between them. Germline assignment: CDR1 LGHNT and CDR2 FRNRAP. This CDR3 reads CASVMGGIGGNTIYF. The DNA for the CDR3 is TGTGCTAGTGTCATGGGGGGTATAGGTGGAAACACCATATATTTT.

The chain has TRBV15 and TRBJ2-1; no clear D gene. There are 12 residues in the CDR3. Germline V gives CDR1 LNHNV, CDR2 YYDKDF (reference sequence). Trimming cost V 0 bases and J 7 bases, with 4 bases left between them. CDR3 sequence reads: CATSRDRNEQFF. The CDR3 DNA follows: TGTGCCACCAGCAGAGACCGTAATGAGCAGTTCTTC.

The chain employs TRBV6-1 and TRBJ2-4, with 8 bases matching TRBD1. Germline V gene sequence: CDR1 MNHNS, CDR2 SASEGT. After removal of 4 bases from V and 2 bases from J, the junction contained 16 bases not matched to a gene. This CDR3 contains 19 residues. CDR3 loop: CASSARTGSELVSKNIQYF. The CDR3, as DNA: TGTGCCAGCAGTGCTCGGACAGGGTCAGAGTTGGTATCCAAAAACATTCAGTACTTC.

J is TRBJ2-7 and V is TRBV5-3; 7 bases agree with TRBD1. TRBV5-3 is labeled an ORF, and its function is uncertain. The CDR3 extends over 15 amino acids. Trimming at V came to 4 bases and at J to 1 base, leaving 8 bases not matched to a gene. CDR3 sequence (DNA): TGTGCCAGAAGCAGGACAGGTTATCTGTCCTACGAGCAGTACTTC. It translates to CARSRTGYLSYEQYF.

For the CDR3, the DNA is TGTGCCAGCAGCTGGGGCCGAAACACTGAAGCTTTCTTT. As protein: CASSWGRNTEAFF. The gene calls are TRBV5-6 and TRBJ1-1, with D possibly being TRBD1 (5 bases). CDR3 length equals 13 residues. Trimming removed 3 bases from V and 2 bases from J, with 8 bases in between. Germline CDR1 SGHDT, CDR2 YYEEEE.

J is TRBJ2-1 and V is TRBV4-2, with 10 bases matching TRBD2. CDR1 and CDR2 from the germline V gene are LGHNA and YNFKEQ. V shed 0 bases and J 10 bases; nucleotides not matched to a gene: 6. The CDR3 extends over 15 amino acids. CDR3 sequence: CASSQDRTSGAEQFF. CDR3 sequence (DNA): TGTGCCAGCAGCCAAGATCGGACTAGCGGAGCCGAGCAGTTCTTC.

The genes are TRBV5-1 and TRBJ1-2; D remains unclear. V lost 0 bases and J lost 5, with 11 bases in between. The CDR3 runs 14 residues. Per germline, CDR1 SGHRS and CDR2 YFSETQ. This CDR3 reads CASSLGGVRYGYTF. CDR3 nucleotide sequence: TGCGCCAGCAGCTTGGGCGGGGTACGTTATGGCTACACCTTC.

This clone occurred a few times. V is TRBV7-3 and J is TRBJ2-7, with 7 bases lining up with TRBD2. The V gene end was trimmed by 2 bases and the J gene end by 1 base; junction bases not matched to a gene: 5. CDR1 is SGHTA and CDR2 is FQGTGA in the germline V gene. There are 15 residues in the CDR3. The CDR3 here is CASSLRGEKSYEQYF. The CDR3 nucleotides read TGTGCCAGCAGCTTACGGGGGGAGAAGTCCTACGAGCAGTACTTC.

This clone was detected only once. The chain is built from TRBV7-2 and TRBJ2-1; TRBD2 agrees at 7 bases. Germline CDR1 and CDR2: SGHTA and FQGNSA. The CDR3 spans 15 residues. J lost 10 bases, V lost 2 bases, and 11 bases had no gene match. In DNA form, the CDR3 reads TGTGCCAGCAGCTTACAGGCATCGCGGGAGCACGAGCAGTTCTTC. It yields the protein CASSLQASREHEQFF.

The chain employs TRBV11-2 and TRBJ2-1, with 8 bases fitting TRBD2. The germline CDR1 and CDR2 sequences are SGHAT and FQNNGV. The CDR3 covers 16 residues. The V segment lost 2 bases and the J segment 4 bases; nucleotides outside the gene matches: 7. CDR3 DNA sequence: TGTGCCAGCAGCTTACGGGGGGGACTAAAGTACAATGAGCAGTTCTTC. This sequence encodes CASSLRGGLKYNEQFF.

V gene TRBV7-6 combines with J gene TRBJ1-2; unclear D gene. Germline CDR1 and CDR2: SGHVS and FNYEAQ. This CDR3 is built from 13 residues. Trimming took 1 base from V and 8 from J, leaving 11 bases between them. Written as DNA, the CDR3 is TGTGCCAGCAGCTTAGTGACCGGGGTGGGCTACACCTTC. Its protein is CASSLVTGVGYTF. Drawing the rest from reference TRBV7-6 and TRBJ1-2, the complete variable domain is GAGVSQSPRYKVTKRGQDVALRCDPISGHVSLYWYRQALGQGPEFLTYFNYEAQQDKSGLPNDRFSAERPEGSISTLTIQRTEQRDSAMYRCASSLVTGVGYTFGSGTRLTVV.

This chain joins TRBV5-4 and TRBJ2-3, with 8 bases aligning to TRBD2. V lost 3 bases, J lost 0 bases, and 6 bases stayed unmatched. CDR3 length: 16 residues. CDR1 and CDR2 from the germline V gene are SGHNT and YYREEE (reference sequence). The CDR3 DNA reads as TGTGCCAGCAGCTCGACTAGCGCCGGTAGCACAGATACGCAGTATTTT. It codes for CASSSTSAGSTDTQYF.

Worth noting for this clone: At one end, the junction sequence differs from germline, possibly due to a read error. This chain connects TRBV9 to TRBJ2-3, with TRBD2 matching 10 bases. Germline V gene lookup returns CDR1 SGDLS and CDR2 YYNGEE. This CDR3 comprises 15 residues. The CDR3: CASRVGGLATDTQYF. DNA of the CDR3: TGTGCCAGCAGAGTAGGGGGACTAGCGACAGATACGCAGTATTTT. The variable domain in full, with the rest retrieved from reference TRBV9 and TRBJ2-3, is DSGVTQTPKHLITATGQRVTLRCSPRSGDLSVYWYQQSLDQGLQFLIQYYNGEERAKGNILERFSAQQFPDLHSELNLSSLELGDSALYFCASRVGGLATDTQYFGPGTRLTVL.

This sequence joins TRBV15 and TRBJ2-5; TRBD2 matches 9 bases. V lost 4 bases, J lost 4 bases, and 1 base stayed unmatched. CDR3 length: 13 residues. The germline V gene has CDR1 LNHNV and CDR2 YYDKDF (reference sequence). The CDR3 reads CATSISGRETQYF. The CDR3 DNA reads as TGTGCCACCAGCATTAGCGGGAGAGAGACCCAGTACTTC.

CDR3 region: CASSLRTSGSTEQFF. CDR3 bases: TGTGCCAGCAGCTTAAGGACTAGCGGGAGCACTGAGCAGTTCTTC. This chain links TRBV7-2 with TRBJ2-1, with 13 nucleotides matching TRBD2. The CDR3 loop spans 15 amino acids. The J segment lost 9 bases and the V segment lost 2 bases, leaving 4 bases of the junction unmatched. Germline V gene lookup returns CDR1 SGHTA and CDR2 FQGNSA.

The genes are TRBV27 and TRBJ1-1; 9 bases match TRBD1. The CDR3 is made up of 19 amino acids. The ends lost 7 bases at V and 0 bases at J; junction bases unmatched: 18. Looked up from germline, CDR1 is MNHEY and CDR2 is SMNVEV (reference sequence). The CDR3 protein is CASNSGTGFFRHMNTEAFF. CDR3 bases: TGTGCCAGCAATTCCGGGACAGGGTTTTTTCGTCACATGAACACTGAAGCTTTCTTT.

Comment on this clone: An end of the junction differs from the germline gene, which may be a read error. The J gene is TRBJ1-1, the V gene TRBV11-2, with a possible D match to TRBD1 (5 bases). Germline V gives CDR1 SGHAT, CDR2 FQNNGV. The CDR3 sequence is 13 residues long. CDR3 region: CASSLESQGQAFF. DNA for the CDR3: TGTGCCAGCAGTTTAGAGTCCCAGGGTCAAGCTTTCTTT.

This chain uses TRBV5-1 with TRBJ2-1; 8 bases are a match to TRBD2. Germline assignment: CDR1 SGHRS and CDR2 YFSETQ. The V and J ends lost 3 bases and 2 bases, in that order; junction bases with no gene match: 1. The CDR3 covers 14 residues. The CDR3 DNA follows: TGCGCCAGCAGCTCAGCGGGGGCCTACAATGAGCAGTTCTTC. It specifies CASSSAGAYNEQFF.

The chain combines TRBV25-1 with TRBJ2-7; TRBD2 matches at 7 bases. The V segment lost 5 bases and the J segment 2 bases; nucleotides outside the gene matches: 6. The CDR3 has 14 amino acids. Germline-derived CDR1 and CDR2 are MGHDK and SYGVNS. This CDR3 reads CASSSLAPTYEQYF. The DNA of the CDR3 is TGTGCCAGCAGTTCACTAGCGCCTACCTACGAGCAGTACTTC.

This chain connects TRBV7-2 to TRBJ2-5, with 11 bases matching TRBD2. The junction had 0 bases not matched to a gene; V was cut back by 4 bases and J by 5 bases. The CDR3 runs to 13 residues. Per germline, CDR1 SGHTA and CDR2 FQGNSA. The chain's CDR3 is CASSSSGRETQYF. CDR3 sequence (DNA): TGTGCCAGCAGCTCTAGCGGGAGGGAGACCCAGTACTTC.

The chain joins TRBV11-3 to TRBJ2-3; 10 bases are shared with TRBD2. Germline CDR1 and CDR2: SGHNT and YENEEA. V trimming: 5 bases; J trimming: 8 bases; junction bases outside the gene matches: 7. This CDR3 has 14 amino acids. The CDR3 DNA follows: TGTGCCAGCAGCCCACCTATAGCGGGGGGTACGCAGTATTTT. Protein product: CASSPPIAGGTQYF. Looking up the rest from reference TRBV11-3 and TRBJ2-3 gives the full variable domain: EAGVVQSPRYKIIEKKQPVAFWCNPISGHNTLYWYLQNLGQGPELLIRYENEEAVDDSQLPKDRFSAERLKGVDSTLKIQPAELGDSAVYLCASSPPIAGGTQYFGPGTRLTVL.

The V and J genes are TRBV6-5 and TRBJ2-2, with 11 bases aligning to TRBD1. J lost 4 bases, V lost 7 bases, and 5 bases had no gene match. The CDR3 contains 15 residues. In germline, CDR1 is MNHEY, CDR2 SVGAGI. The CDR3, as DNA: TGTGCCAGCACACGGACAGGGGGCATCACCGGGGAGCTGTTTTTT. Translated, it gives CASTRTGGITGELFF.

The J gene is TRBJ2-7, the V gene TRBV5-1; TRBD1 might be the D (6 bases). This CDR3 spans 15 amino acids. V lost 0 bases and J lost 4, with 14 bases in between. Germline-derived CDR1 and CDR2 are SGHRS and YFSETQ. CDR3: CASSLATGRGYEQYF. CDR3 nucleotides: TGCGCCAGCAGCTTGGCGACAGGTAGAGGATACGAGCAGTACTTC. The full variable domain, its missing parts supplied by reference TRBV5-1 and TRBJ2-7, is KAGVTQTPRYLIKTRGQQVTLSCSPISGHRSVSWYQQTPGQGLQFLFEYFSETQRNKGNFPGRFSGRQFSNSRSEMNVSTLELGDSALYLCASSLATGRGYEQYFGPGTRLTVT.